What follows are 14 T cell receptor delta chains derived from one specimen sequenced in a study of Vδ1+ human thymocytes. Study-wide points: Thymic TRG and TRD repertoires appeared highly polyclonal, with Gaussian CDR3 length distributions.

Antigens of these TCRs are unknown. Extracted RNA was reverse transcribed into cDNA. CDR3 amplicons came from multiplex PCR with pooled V-gene forward and constant-region reverse primers. TCRdb repeated clone calling on the multiplex PCR reads with CATT. The table lists roughly 56,000 delta-chain clones, more than 13% of them singletons. Sequenced input: Vdelta1+ gamma-delta thymocytes from the thymus. Documented subset: FACS-sorted CD3+ TCRalphabeta- TCRVdelta1+ TCRVdelta2- thymocytes. The source of these receptors is a girl less than two years old who had congenital heart surgery.

Points on this clone: Germline is not matched at one junction end, which may reflect a read error. J is TRDJ1 and V is TRAV29/DV5; 11 bases fit TRDD3. The CDR3 is made up of 20 amino acids. Per germline, CDR1 NSMFDY and CDR2 ISSIKDK. The CDR3 sequence: CAASGGGGYGYLLYTNKLIF. The CDR3, as DNA: TGTGCAGCAAGCGGCGGTGGGGGATACGGGTACCTTTTGTACACCAATAAACTCATCTTT. The entire variable domain, with the rest obtained from reference TRAV29/DV5 and TRDJ1, is as follows: DQQVKQNSPSLSVQEGRISILNCDYTNSMFDYFLWYKKYPAEGPTFLISISSIKDKNEDGRFTVFLNKSAKHLSLHIVPSQPGDSAVYFCAASGGGGYGYLLYTNKLIFGKGTRVTVEP.

V gene TRDV1 combines with J gene TRDJ1; 10 bases align to TRDD3. Unmatched junction bases numbered 32, after V lost 5 bases and J lost 2 bases. This CDR3 contains 24 residues. The germline V gene has CDR1 TSWWSYY and CDR2 QGS. The CDR3 reads CALGHRGRRPRLTGGSVETDKLIF. The CDR3, as DNA: TGTGCTCTTGGGCATAGGGGACGGCGACCACGGCTAACTGGGGGATCAGTGGAGACCGATAAACTCATCTTT.

V usage is TRDV1 and J usage is TRDJ1; TRDD3 matches 10 bases. The CDR3 is 21 residues long. J gave up 0 bases and V 5 bases, and 21 bases lay outside the gene matches. Germline values: CDR1 TSWWSYY, CDR2 QGS. DNA of the CDR3: TGTGCTCTTGGGAACTGGGGTTCCCTTACTGGGGGATCAAGGGACACCGATAAACTCATCTTT. It specifies CALGNWGSLTGGSRDTDKLIF.

A few counts support this clone. The genes are TRDV1 and TRDJ1, with 7 bases lining up with TRDD2. J gave up 2 bases and V 2 bases, and 14 bases lay outside the gene matches. The CDR3 extends over 18 amino acids. Germline V gene data show CDR1 as TSWWSYY and CDR2 as QGS. CDR3 bases: TGTGCTCTTGGGGAAGCCGGCCTTCCTCTACTTGGTACCGATAAACTCATCTTT. Its translation: CALGEAGLPLLGTDKLIF.

The chain couples TRDV1 to TRDJ1; 11 bases match TRDD3. The CDR3 runs 20 residues. Germline V lookup: CDR1 TSWWSYY, CDR2 QGS. V trimming: 5 bases; J trimming: 0 bases; junction bases outside the gene matches: 17. CDR3 sequence (DNA): TGTGCTCTTGGGCGAACCTACTGGGGGATAAGGTTGATGTACACCGATAAACTCATCTTT. This translates into CALGRTYWGIRLMYTDKLIF.

The chain has TRDV1 and TRDJ1; no clear D gene. With 0 bases removed from V and 1 base from J, the gap between germline ends came to 30 bases. The CDR3 runs 22 residues. Germline lookup yields CDR1 TSWWSYY and CDR2 QGS. CDR3 residues: CALGELWISGLTPLYLTDKLIF. The DNA of the CDR3 is TGTGCTCTTGGGGAACTCTGGATTAGTGGCCTAACCCCCCTCTACCTCACCGATAAACTCATCTTT.

This chain links TRDV1 with TRDJ1; 9 positions agree with TRDD2. V lost 7 bases, J lost 3 bases, and 33 bases stayed unmatched. The CDR3 covers 23 residues. Germline V gene sequence: CDR1 TSWWSYY, CDR2 QGS. The CDR3 loop is CALEDLPTSLPRTGDPGPDKLIF. The CDR3 bases are TGTGCTCTTGAAGACCTTCCTACATCTTTACCTCGTACTGGGGATCCGGGCCCCGATAAACTCATCTTT.

V gene TRDV1 combines with J gene TRDJ1; tentatively, D is TRDD3 (8 bases). The CDR3 spans 16 residues. Germline V lookup: CDR1 TSWWSYY, CDR2 QGS. V was pared by 3 bases and J by 9 bases, with 23 bases between. CDR3 coding DNA: TGTGCTCTTGGGGAGGTTCCTACACACGGGGGATATCAACTCATCTTT. Encoded protein: CALGEVPTHGGYQLIF.

The chain combines TRDV1 with TRDJ1, with 7 bases fitting TRDD3. Trimming at V came to 3 bases and at J to 0 bases, leaving 13 bases not matched to a gene. CDR1 is TSWWSYY, CDR2 QGS, per germline. CDR3 size: 18 residues. The chain's CDR3 is CALGDPYWGPGDTDKLIF. The CDR3 DNA is TGTGCTCTTGGGGATCCCTACTGGGGACCTGGGGACACCGATAAACTCATCTTT.

The chain employs TRDV1 and TRDJ1, with TRDD3 matching 9 bases. V trimming: 4 bases; J trimming: 0 bases; junction bases outside the gene matches: 30. Germline-derived CDR1 and CDR2 are TSWWSYY and QGS. This CDR3 spans 24 amino acids. The CDR3 sequence: CALGAWDDSHLWPWGIHNTDKLIF. The DNA for the CDR3 is TGTGCTCTTGGGGCTTGGGATGATTCCCACCTTTGGCCCTGGGGGATTCATAACACCGATAAACTCATCTTT.

This clone was counted between two and nine times. This sequence joins TRDV1 and TRDJ1, with D possibly matching TRDD2 (7 bases). The V and J ends lost 3 bases and 1 base respectively, with 36 bases between them. CDR3 size: 23 residues. CDR1 is TSWWSYY, CDR2 QGS, per germline. CDR3 nucleotides: TGTGCTCTTGGGGACCGAGTCGCTTCCTATTACTTTCCCCGTCTTGGGGGCACCGATAAACTCATCTTT. Its protein product is CALGDRVASYYFPRLGGTDKLIF.

V gene TRDV1 combines with J gene TRDJ1; 9 nucleotides line up with TRDD3. V shed 0 bases and J 0 bases; nucleotides not matched to a gene: 26. The CDR3 extends over 24 amino acids. Germline values: CDR1 TSWWSYY, CDR2 QGS. For the CDR3, the DNA is TGTGCTCTTGGGGAACTAGAAGGTCCGAAGCGGAGCATGGGGGATAGACGAGACACCGATAAACTCATCTTT. Its translation is CALGELEGPKRSMGDRRDTDKLIF.

This clone was detected a few times. The V gene is TRDV1, the J gene TRDJ1; 10 bases are a match to TRDD3. J gave up 4 bases and V 0 bases, and 14 bases lay outside the gene matches. The CDR3 has 19 residues. Germline CDR1 is TSWWSYY and CDR2 is QGS. The DNA of the CDR3 is TGTGCTCTTGGGGAACTAAAGGGCGCAATGGGGGATACTCACGATAAACTCATCTTT. Residues: CALGELKGAMGDTHDKLIF.

This clone was seen only a few times. The chain recombines TRDV1 with TRDJ1; 11 bases line up with TRDD3. Germline loops: CDR1 TSWWSYY, CDR2 QGS. With 0 bases clipped from V and 1 base from J, the junction kept 16 bases outside the gene matches. The CDR3 consists of 21 residues. CDR3 loop: CALGELYGDLWGIQSTDKLIF. CDR3 in DNA: TGTGCTCTTGGGGAACTATACGGGGATCTCTGGGGGATACAAAGCACCGATAAACTCATCTTT.